The source of this T cell receptor beta chain is a study of OX40 agonist ivuxolimab in advanced cancers. In the study overall: Patients received ivuxolimab, an agonistic anti-OX40 (CD134) antibody.

Germline values: CDR1 PRHDT, CDR2 FYEKMQ (reference sequence). The CDR3 length is 14 residues. The ends were cut back, 6 bases at V and 8 bases at J, with 16 bases in the middle. Sequencing used immunoSEQ multiplex PCR; TCRdb keeps in-frame clones, though not all of them. This repertoire shows 65,000 to 95,000 clones, 90% found once; its top ten account for 0.25% to 0.35%. The sequence was obtained from an adult with an advanced solid tumor such as melanoma, head and neck, liver or kidney cancer. This sample comprised CD4+ or CD8+ T cells sorted from blood, obtained in a trial of the OX40 agonist ivuxolimab. The chain links TRBV13 to TRBJ1-4, with unresolved D. This chain's CDR3 is CASSSGGGREKLFF. CDR3 DNA sequence: TGTGCCAGCAGTTCGGGAGGAGGGAGGGAAAAACTGTTTTTT.